One and the same sample provided the 20 T cell receptor beta chains below, sequenced in a study of T cell responses to AZD1222 COVID-19 vaccine. TCRdb's copy holds only in-frame clones and misses some; the assay was immunoSEQ multiplex PCR. The sample lists 90,000 to 95,000 clones; around 93% were seen once. The specimen comprised peripheral blood, sampled on day 0 of AZD1222 vaccination. Receptors were obtained from an adult in good health.

This chain joins TRBV24-1 and TRBJ1-2; D ambiguous. V lost 0 bases and J lost 8, with 12 bases in between. This CDR3 is built from 14 residues. Germline V CDR1 and CDR2: KGHDR, SFDVKD. The CDR3 loop is CATSDLGQNGGYTF. The CDR3 DNA is TGTGCCACCAGTGATTTGGGGCAGAACGGAGGCTACACCTTC.

The J gene is TRBJ2-1, the V gene TRBV24-1; 10 positions match TRBD2. There are 17 residues in the CDR3. Trimming cost V 4 bases and J 8 bases; bases outside gene matches: 13. The germline V gene has CDR1 KGHDR and CDR2 SFDVKD. CDR3 sequence: CATSDSPASGSRDEQFF. DNA of the CDR3: TGTGCCACCAGTGACTCACCAGCTAGCGGGAGTCGGGATGAGCAGTTCTTC.

This clone has more than one count but fewer than ten. The rearrangement uses TRBV28 and TRBJ1-4; D remains unclear. V was trimmed by 3 bases and J by 0 bases, leaving 8 bases between them. Germline V lookup: CDR1 MDHEN, CDR2 SYDVKM. CDR3 length: 15 amino acids. CDR3 coding DNA: TGTGCCAGCAGTTTCGAGGGAGCAACTAATGAAAAACTGTTTTTT. Its protein is CASSFEGATNEKLFF.

The chain joins TRBV2 to TRBJ1-1, with unresolved D. V dropped 4 bases and J dropped 12 bases, with 12 bases sitting between them. Germline V gives CDR1 SNHLY, CDR2 FYNNEI. The CDR3 consists of 11 residues. CDR3 in DNA: TGTGCCAGCAGTGTATCTGTCTTAACTTTCTTT. Protein: CASSVSVLTFF. Full variable domain (outside the CDR3, taken from reference TRBV2 and TRBJ1-1): EPEVTQTPSHQVTQMGQEVILRCVPISNHLYFYWYRQILGQKVEFLVSFYNNEISEKSEIFDDQFSVERPDGSNFTLKIRSTKLEDSAMYFCASSVSVLTFFGQGTRLTVV.

The table lists this clone with a count of one. V is TRBV10-3 and J is TRBJ1-5; D may be TRBD1 (6 bases). V shed 8 bases and J shed 5 bases, with 16 bases lying between them. The germline V gene encodes CDR1 ENHRY and CDR2 SYGVKD. The CDR3 totals 14 residues. For the CDR3, the DNA is TGTGCCATCTCTGGGGGGCTAGTAGATCAGCCCCAGCATTTT. It specifies CAISGGLVDQPQHF.

This chain uses TRBV28 with TRBJ1-4, with TRBD1 matching 8 bases. CDR1 is MDHEN, CDR2 SYDVKM, per germline. The V segment lost 8 bases and the J segment 11 bases; nucleotides outside the gene matches: 10. The CDR3 runs 13 residues. Here the CDR3 reads CASRRTGSEKLFF. The CDR3 nucleotides read TGTGCCAGCCGCAGGACAGGGTCCGAGAAACTGTTTTTT.

V is TRBV10-3 and J is TRBJ2-7; tentatively, D is TRBD2 (7 bases). Trimming stripped 6 bases from V and 8 bases from J, with 14 bases between. CDR3 length equals 12 residues. Germline V gives CDR1 ENHRY, CDR2 SYGVKD. CDR3 sequence reads: CAIRGGREQQYF. CDR3 DNA: TGTGCCATCAGAGGGGGGCGGGAGCAGCAGTACTTC.

This chain uses TRBV5-1 with TRBJ1-5, with 8 bases lining up with TRBD1. Losses at the gene ends were 4 bases for V and 2 bases for J; bases not matched to a gene: 5. The CDR3 length is 15 residues. Germline CDR1 is SGHRS and CDR2 is YFSETQ. The CDR3 DNA is TGCGCCAGCAGCCCCGGACAGGGTCGCAATCAGCCCCAGCATTTT. Its protein is CASSPGQGRNQPQHF.

The chain uses TRBV18 and TRBJ1-3, with D unresolved. The CDR3 runs 16 residues. Germline-derived CDR1 and CDR2 are KGHSH and LQKENI. V dropped 2 bases and J dropped 0 bases, with 11 bases sitting between them. DNA for the CDR3: TGTGCCAGCTCACCATCCCCAGGCCACTCTGGAAACACCATATATTTT. Translation gives CASSPSPGHSGNTIYF.

The V and J genes are TRBV4-2 and TRBJ1-1; the D is unclear. The germline CDR1 and CDR2 sequences are LGHNA and YNFKEQ. V was pared by 2 bases and J by 5 bases, with 9 bases between. This CDR3 contains 13 residues. As DNA, the CDR3 is TGTGCCAGCAGCCAACCGGGGAGGACTGAAGCTTTCTTT. Its translation is CASSQPGRTEAFF.

Only a few counts were recorded for this clone. The chain uses TRBV7-9 and TRBJ2-7, with 9 nucleotides matching TRBD1. Germline values: CDR1 SEHNR, CDR2 FQNEAQ (reference sequence). The CDR3 runs to 14 residues. Germline trimming cut 5 bases from V and 5 bases from J; bases unmatched to any gene: 7. The CDR3 loop is CASSPTGGAHEQYF. In DNA form, the CDR3 reads TGTGCCAGCAGCCCGACAGGGGGGGCCCACGAGCAGTACTTC.

V is TRBV28 and J is TRBJ1-1; tentatively, D is TRBD1 (5 bases). The germline V and J ends were trimmed by 4 bases and 1 base, with 13 bases remaining between them. The CDR3 runs 15 residues. Germline lookup yields CDR1 MDHEN and CDR2 SYDVKM. CDR3: CASSSRSTANTEAFF. CDR3 nucleotide sequence: TGTGCCAGCAGTTCGCGATCGACAGCGAACACTGAAGCTTTCTTT.

This chain links TRBV5-1 with TRBJ1-4; 8 bases line up with TRBD1. The CDR3 loop spans 16 amino acids. The V gene end was trimmed by 0 bases and the J gene end by 7 bases; junction bases not matched to a gene: 8. CDR1 is SGHRS and CDR2 is YFSETQ in the germline V gene. This CDR3 reads CASSLGQGIFVEKLFF. CDR3 nucleotides: TGCGCCAGCAGCTTGGGACAGGGGATATTCGTTGAAAAACTGTTTTTT.

This clone was observed a handful of times. The chain combines TRBV6-2 or TRBV6-3 with TRBJ1-5; 9 bases fit TRBD1. Germline V CDR1 and CDR2: MNHEY, SVGEGT. The length of the CDR3 is 15 residues. V dropped 6 bases and J dropped 5; count of bases not matched to a gene: 8. CDR3 sequence reads: CASSPGDREHQPQHF. The CDR3 DNA follows: TGTGCCAGCAGCCCTGGGGACAGGGAACATCAGCCCCAGCATTTT.

The rearrangement uses TRBV7-2 and TRBJ1-4; no clear D gene. CDR1 is SGHTA and CDR2 is FQGNSA in the germline V gene. The CDR3 runs to 15 residues. Trimming shortened V by 5 bases and J by 0 bases, and 10 bases separated the two germline ends. This CDR3 is CASSLVAATNEKLFF. CDR3 coding DNA: TGTGCCAGCAGCCTAGTGGCTGCAACTAATGAAAAACTGTTTTTT.

The chain recombines TRBV5-1 with TRBJ1-2, with D tentatively TRBD1 (5 bases). CDR1 and CDR2 from the germline V gene are SGHRS and YFSETQ. The length of the CDR3 is 14 residues. V lost 5 bases and J lost 8, with 19 bases in between. The CDR3 is CASSLPRDAGGYTF. The CDR3, as DNA: TGCGCCAGCAGTTTGCCACGGGACGCGGGAGGCTACACCTTC.

Regarding this clone: Compared with germline, one end of the junction differs, possibly owing to a read error. The chain joins TRBV6-1 to TRBJ2-7; no reliable D call. Germline V gene sequence: CDR1 MNHNS, CDR2 SASEGT. This CDR3 has 10 amino acids. CDR3 region: CASSDTYRDF. DNA for the CDR3: TGTGCCAGCAGTGACACCTACCGAGACTTC.

Concerning this clone: This may be a read error, as it is one base from a much larger clone. The chain has TRBV11-2 and TRBJ2-3; 9 positions match TRBD1. CDR3 length: 14 amino acids. Trimming cost V 6 bases and J 3 bases; bases outside gene matches: 4. The germline gives CDR1 SGHAT, CDR2 FQNNGV. The CDR3 coding sequence is TGTGCCAGCAGTCCGGGACAGGGTACAGATACGCAGTATTTT. Encoded protein: CASSPGQGTDTQYF.

This chain links TRBV2 with TRBJ1-2; D perhaps matches TRBD1 (6 bases). Germline assignment: CDR1 SNHLY and CDR2 FYNNEI. Trimming pared 7 bases from V and 5 bases from J, leaving 14 bases between. The CDR3 runs 13 residues. CDR3 in DNA: TGTGCCAGCAAGGGGGAGGTTGGGTATGGCTACACCTTC. It specifies CASKGEVGYGYTF.

This sequence joins TRBV28 and TRBJ1-5, with a possible D match to TRBD1 (5 bases). The germline V gene encodes CDR1 MDHEN and CDR2 SYDVKM. This CDR3 is 17 amino acids long. V was cut by 4 bases and J by 0 bases, with 16 bases left in between. The chain's CDR3 is CASSWAPGTNSNQPQHF. Here the CDR3 DNA reads TGTGCCAGCAGTTGGGCACCCGGGACGAATAGCAATCAGCCCCAGCATTTT. Full variable domain (remainder filled in from reference TRBV28 and TRBJ1-5): DVKVTQSSRYLVKRTGEKVFLECVQDMDHENMFWYRQDPGLGLRLIYFSYDVKMKEKGDIPEGYSVSREKKERFSLILESASTNQTSMYLCASSWAPGTNSNQPQHFGDGTRLSIL.